Presented here are 12 T cell receptor beta chains from one specimen sequenced in a study of T-cell memory formation after mild COVID-19. Using its own MiXCR run on the 5' RACE reads, TCRdb lists one record per CDR3 protein. The data hold fewer than 650,000 distinct CDR3 sequences, with approximately 21% observed a single time. The sequenced sample was PBMCs or a T cell subset sorted from them (not recorded which). The receptors come from an adult woman who had mild COVID-19 (a few samples of this study predate the infection). Cell type and time point are not known.

In this sample, this clonotype turned up a few times. The rearrangement uses TRBV4-3 and TRBJ2-7; a weak D match, TRBD1 (6 bases). The CDR3 is 14 amino acids. Trimming removed 1 base from V and 11 bases from J, with 18 bases in between. The germline gives CDR1 LGHNA, CDR2 YSLEER. CDR3 nucleotide sequence: TGCGCCAGCAGCCAAGGGATTACAGGGTCCGTGGAGTACTTC. This sequence encodes CASSQGITGSVEYF.

There are a few counts of this clonotype. The chain links TRBV27 to TRBJ2-1; a weak D match, TRBD2 (6 bases). Germline CDR1 MNHEY, CDR2 SMNVEV (reference sequence). The CDR3 extends over 14 amino acids. Deletions cut 3 bases from V and 6 bases from J, with 12 bases between. CDR3 protein: CASSFSGGGNEQFF. The CDR3 DNA follows: TGTGCCAGCAGTTTTAGCGGAGGCGGCAATGAGCAGTTCTTC.

The chain employs TRBV11-2 and TRBJ2-5; D tentatively fits TRBD1 or TRBD2 (5 bases each). CDR1 is SGHAT, CDR2 FQNNGV, per germline. CDR3 size: 15 residues. The V and J ends lost 4 bases and 5 bases respectively, with 17 bases between them. CDR3 in DNA: TGTGCCAGCAGCTCCCCCAGGGAACTAGGGGAGACCCAGTACTTC. Translated, it gives CASSSPRELGETQYF.

V usage is TRBV18 and J usage is TRBJ2-4, with TRBD1 matching over 9 bases. Per the germline V gene, CDR1 is KGHSH and CDR2 is LQKENI. With 6 bases clipped from V and 6 bases from J, the junction kept 6 bases outside the gene matches. The CDR3 has 14 residues. The CDR3 protein is CASSVRGQGNIQYF. The CDR3 DNA sequence: TGTGCCAGCTCCGTGCGGGGACAGGGAAACATTCAGTACTTC.

This clonotype was seen only a few times. This rearrangement joins TRBV27 to TRBJ2-5; TRBD1 might be the D (5 bases). V lost 4 bases and J 3 bases, leaving 12 bases between the germline ends. The CDR3 contains 14 residues. Germline values: CDR1 MNHEY, CDR2 SMNVEV (reference sequence). CDR3 sequence: CASSSSGWKETQYF. DNA for the CDR3: TGTGCCAGCAGTTCCTCAGGGTGGAAAGAGACCCAGTACTTC.

The chain couples TRBV29-1 to TRBJ2-3; 13 bases are a match to TRBD2. V shed 4 bases, J shed 3 bases, and the junction held 10 bases outside the gene matches. The CDR3 consists of 17 residues. CDR1 SQVTM and CDR2 ANQGSEA come from the germline V gene. The DNA for the CDR3 is TGCAGCGTTGTTCATTGGGGACTAGCGGGACCTACAGATACGCAGTATTTT. This codes for CSVVHWGLAGPTDTQYF.

This clonotype was detected a few times. This chain joins TRBV2 and TRBJ2-5; TRBD2 is a possible D gene (6 bases). This CDR3 comprises 15 residues. CDR1 is SNHLY and CDR2 is FYNNEI in the germline V gene. The V end was cut by 6 bases, the J end by 3 bases, with 17 bases between. The CDR3 region is CASSESTSPKETQYF. The CDR3 DNA is TGTGCCAGCAGCGAATCGACTAGTCCGAAAGAGACCCAGTACTTC. The full variable domain, in which reference TRBV2 and TRBJ2-5 provide the parts outside the CDR3, is EPEVTQTPSHQVTQMGQEVILRCVPISNHLYFYWYRQILGQKVEFLVSFYNNEISEKSEIFDDQFSVERPDGSNFTLKIRSTKLEDSAMYFCASSESTSPKETQYFGPGTRLLVL.

The chain joins TRBV6-5 to TRBJ2-2; D is ambiguous. The germline V gene has CDR1 MNHEY and CDR2 SVGAGI. The CDR3 sequence is 13 residues long. Between the trimmed V and J ends, which lost 7 bases and 3 bases, there was a span of 9 bases. This CDR3 is CASNDRDTGELFF. CDR3 bases: TGTGCCAGCAACGACCGGGACACCGGGGAGCTGTTTTTT.

The chain combines TRBV19 with TRBJ2-5; maybe TRBD2 (5 bases). The length of the CDR3 is 14 residues. Between the trimmed V and J ends, which lost 3 bases and 4 bases, there was a span of 12 bases. Germline V gene lookup returns CDR1 LNHDA and CDR2 SQIVND (reference sequence). The CDR3 region has the DNA TGTGCCAGTAGTATCACAGAGGGTAGAGAGACCCAGTACTTC. Translated: CASSITEGRETQYF.

This clonotype was found a few times. V gene TRBV7-2 combines with J gene TRBJ2-7; D remains unclear. The germline V gene encodes CDR1 SGHTA and CDR2 FQGNSA. This CDR3 has 15 amino acids. With 3 bases removed from V and 4 bases from J, the gap between germline ends came to 16 bases. This CDR3 is CASSFNGPPYYEQYF. CDR3 coding DNA: TGTGCCAGCAGCTTCAACGGGCCCCCCTATTACGAGCAGTACTTC.

This clonotype was counted a few times. The CDR3 DNA sequence: TGTGCCTGGAGTTTGGGTCAGCCAAATTCACCCCTCCACTTT. Translation gives CAWSLGQPNSPLHF. This chain connects TRBV30 to TRBJ1-6, with D hard to call. This CDR3 comprises 14 residues. V lost 2 bases and J 7 bases, leaving 12 bases between the germline ends. Germline V gives CDR1 GTSNPN, CDR2 SVGIG (reference sequence).

The chain couples TRBV24-1 to TRBJ1-2; 9 nucleotides match TRBD1. The CDR3 totals 15 residues. The V gene's germline CDR1 is KGHDR and CDR2 SFDVKD. V lost 5 bases, J lost 6 bases, and 9 bases stayed unmatched. DNA of the CDR3: TGTGCCACCAGTGCCCCTCTGGGGGACAGGGATGGCTACACCTTC. It encodes CATSAPLGDRDGYTF.